This T cell receptor beta chain comes out of a study of spatial heterogeneity in lung cancer. At the level of the study: The count of detected beta-chain sequences consistently exceeded that of alpha-chain sequences. In raw reads, more than 8.5 appearances on average were recorded for each unique TCR and UMI combination.

The time point: sample taken at primary tumor resection. Without sorting, whole RNA was sequenced from tumor, nontumor lung or frozen PBMC. The donor group consisted of under 95 patients who had untreated, early-stage non-small cell lung cancer. V dropped 3 bases and J dropped 4 bases, with 8 bases sitting between them. Germline V gene lookup returns CDR1 MGHRA and CDR2 YSYEKL. This CDR3 is built from 13 residues. This clonotype occurred many times. As an off-target read in a library built for alpha chains, this beta chain has a frequency of little significance. Each TCR cDNA molecule bore a unique molecular identifier. TCRdb redid the calling of the 5' RACE reads with MiXCR, one entry per CDR3 protein. The table has about 14,000 distinct CDR3 sequences, roughly 5% seen once; the top ten hold about two fifths.

The genes are TRBV4-1 and TRBJ2-3; D is unclear. Sample: lung tumor tissue, taken at surgery. This TCR derives from a human donor with early-stage non-small cell lung cancer. The CDR3 here is CASSQNIADTQYF. The CDR3 nucleotides are TGCGCCAGCAGCCAGAATATCGCAGATACGCAGTATTTT.